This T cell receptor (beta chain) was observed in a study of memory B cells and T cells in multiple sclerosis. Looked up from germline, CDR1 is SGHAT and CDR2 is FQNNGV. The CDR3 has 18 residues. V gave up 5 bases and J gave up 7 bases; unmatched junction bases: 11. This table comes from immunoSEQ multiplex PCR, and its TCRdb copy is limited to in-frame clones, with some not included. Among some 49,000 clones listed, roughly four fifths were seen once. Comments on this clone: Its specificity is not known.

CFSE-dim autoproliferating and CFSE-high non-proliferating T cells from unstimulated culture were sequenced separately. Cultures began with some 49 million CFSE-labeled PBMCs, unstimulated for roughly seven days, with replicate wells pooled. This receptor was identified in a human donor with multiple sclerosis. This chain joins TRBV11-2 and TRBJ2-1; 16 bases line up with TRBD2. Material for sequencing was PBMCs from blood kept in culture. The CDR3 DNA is TGTGCCAGCAGCCCAGGGACTAGCGGGGGGGCCAGGATGAATGAGCAGTTCTTC. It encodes CASSPGTSGGARMNEQFF.